The entry that follows covers one TCR beta chain sequence. Its cognate antigen is unknown. This specimen comes from a study of shared clonotypes between healthy human individuals. A roughly 220 ng quantity of DNA, 30,000 to 35,000 T cell genomes, went into the sorted-subset replicate PCRs. Some clones are missing from TCRdb's copy, which holds only in-frame ones; the method was immunoSEQ multiplex PCR. The sample consists of some 1,100,000 clones, 75% to 80% of them appearing once. Whole-study results and caveats: Generation of non-shared clonotypes was less probable than generation of clonotypes shared by all four donors.

Germline assignment: CDR1 MNHEY and CDR2 SMNVEV (reference sequence). The CDR3 length is 14 residues. V dropped 7 bases and J dropped 0 bases, with 10 bases sitting between them. The sequenced material came from memory CD4+ T cells from PBMCs. Noted subset: CD45RA-negative fraction. The chain carries TRBV27 and TRBJ2-1; D is unclear. The sequence came from a man aged 18 to 29 in good health. Some clones in this sample may be carry-over from other donors' samples. CDR3 sequence: CASIGRASYNEQFF. Written as DNA, the CDR3 is TGTGCCAGCATAGGACGGGCCTCCTACAATGAGCAGTTCTTC.